This is a list of T cell receptor beta chains from one sample in a study of a mutant IDH1 vaccine in newly diagnosed glioma. These receptors have no identified antigens. Only in-frame clones appear in the TCRdb table, and some are missing; sequencing was by immunoSEQ multiplex PCR. The data hold roughly 46,000 clones, with 70% to 85% observed a single time. The sample in question was PBMCs, obtained from a glioma patient whose treatment included an IDH1 peptide vaccine. These receptors were collected from a woman in her twenties or thirties with glioma. Some clones in this sample may be carry-over from other donors' samples. The CDR3 runs from the conserved cysteine through the conserved F or W. The order of the fields is J gene, clone size, D gene, V gene, CDR3 DNA, CDR3 protein. The D gene is left open where the match is weak. Size tells how often a clone was seen (once, few, many) or the class of an expanded clone, and some rows leave it out.

j_call: TRBJ2-1; clone_size: NA; d_call: TRBD2; v_call: TRBV2; cdr3_nt: TGTGCCAGTACTCTCGGGACTAGCGGGTATGAGCATTTCTTC; cdr3_aa: CASTLGTSGYEHFF
j_call: TRBJ1-1; clone_size: NA; d_call: NA; v_call: TRBV10-3; cdr3_nt: TGTGCCATCAGTGATAATGGGGGCGACACTGAAGCTTTCTTT; cdr3_aa: CAISDNGGDTEAFF
j_call: TRBJ2-5; clone_size: once; d_call: TRBD1; v_call: TRBV27; cdr3_nt: TGTGCCAGCAGTTTCTCCGGGACAGGGATTAAGACCCAGTACTTC; cdr3_aa: CASSFSGTGIKTQYF
j_call: TRBJ2-7; clone_size: NA; d_call: TRBD2; v_call: TRBV7-2; cdr3_nt: TGTGCCAGCAGCAAAGGTTCGGGGGGCGAGCAGTACTTC; cdr3_aa: CASSKGSGGEQYF
j_call: TRBJ2-2; clone_size: NA; d_call: NA; v_call: TRBV7-6; cdr3_nt: TGTGCCAGCACCTCCCTAGGACTTGACGACACCGGGGAGCTGTTTTTT; cdr3_aa: CASTSLGLDDTGELFF
j_call: TRBJ2-2; clone_size: NA; d_call: TRBD1; v_call: TRBV7-8; cdr3_nt: TGTGCCAGCAGCTTAGTGCAGGGGGGACAGGGCGAGCTGTTTTTT; cdr3_aa: CASSLVQGGQGELFF
j_call: TRBJ1-2; clone_size: NA; d_call: NA; v_call: TRBV11-2; cdr3_nt: TGTGCCAGCAGCTCCACCCGCCGGGACCTCCCTTGGGGCTACACCTTC; cdr3_aa: CASSSTRRDLPWGYTF
j_call: TRBJ1-5; clone_size: NA; d_call: NA; v_call: TRBV12-5; cdr3_nt: TGTGCTATACGGGGGAGGAGTGCACGTCAGCCCCAGCATTTT; cdr3_aa: CAIRGRSARQPQHF
j_call: TRBJ1-1; clone_size: NA; d_call: NA; v_call: TRBV29-1; cdr3_nt: TGCAGCGTTGCTGCAGGGTTCAATGAAGCTTTCTTT; cdr3_aa: CSVAAGFNEAFF
j_call: TRBJ2-7; clone_size: NA; d_call: NA; v_call: TRBV29-1; cdr3_nt: TGCAGCGTTGAAGTAGGGCCCCTTGGCTACGAGCAGTACTTC; cdr3_aa: CSVEVGPLGYEQYF
j_call: TRBJ1-3; clone_size: NA; d_call: NA; v_call: TRBV11-2; cdr3_nt: TGTGCCAGCAGCTTAGAGCCCAGGACCTCTGGAAACACCATATATTTT; cdr3_aa: CASSLEPRTSGNTIYF
j_call: TRBJ2-1; clone_size: NA; d_call: TRBD2; v_call: TRBV11-2; cdr3_nt: TGTGCCAGCAGCTTAGCGGGGAGTATCGCTAGCGGTCCTTACAATGAGCAGTTCTTC; cdr3_aa: CASSLAGSIASGPYNEQFF
j_call: TRBJ2-2; clone_size: NA; d_call: TRBD2; v_call: TRBV27; cdr3_nt: TGTGCCAGCAGTTTAGCGGGAGGGCCGAGCGGGGAGCTGTTTTTT; cdr3_aa: CASSLAGGPSGELFF
j_call: TRBJ2-2; clone_size: NA; d_call: TRBD2; v_call: TRBV4-1; cdr3_nt: TGCGCCAGCAGCCAAGTAGTGGGAGGGCCCGGGGAGCTGTTTTTT; cdr3_aa: CASSQVVGGPGELFF
j_call: TRBJ1-4; clone_size: NA; d_call: TRBD1; v_call: TRBV7-8; cdr3_nt: TGTGCCAGCAGCTTACATGACAGGGTACAGTTGGGGGGACTGTTTTTT; cdr3_aa: CASSLHDRVQLGGLFF
j_call: TRBJ2-3; clone_size: NA; d_call: NA; v_call: TRBV30; cdr3_nt: TGTGCCTGGAGTGGACCGACAGGAGATCGCACAGATACGCAGTATTTT; cdr3_aa: CAWSGPTGDRTDTQYF
j_call: TRBJ2-1; clone_size: NA; d_call: NA; v_call: TRBV6-1; cdr3_nt: TGTGCCGGAAGAGGTGGTCCAAGCTCCTACAATGAGCAGTTCTTC; cdr3_aa: CAGRGGPSSYNEQFF
j_call: TRBJ1-1; clone_size: NA; d_call: NA; v_call: TRBV5-4; cdr3_nt: TGTGCCAGTGGGGCCCCCGGGAACACTGAAGCTTTCTTT; cdr3_aa: CASGAPGNTEAFF
j_call: TRBJ1-3; clone_size: NA; d_call: NA; v_call: TRBV28; cdr3_nt: TGTGCCAGCAGTTTAGCTTCCGGAAACACCATATATTTT; cdr3_aa: CASSLASGNTIYF
j_call: TRBJ1-2; clone_size: few; d_call: TRBD1; v_call: TRBV5-6; cdr3_nt: TGTGCCAGCAGCCCCGGGACAGGGATCTATGGCTACACCTTC; cdr3_aa: CASSPGTGIYGYTF
j_call: TRBJ1-3; clone_size: NA; d_call: NA; v_call: TRBV2; cdr3_nt: TGTGCCAGCAGGACCGAAGCTTCTGGAAACACCATATATTTT; cdr3_aa: CASRTEASGNTIYF
j_call: TRBJ2-6; clone_size: few; d_call: NA; v_call: TRBV30; cdr3_nt: TGTGCCTGGAGTGTCACCCCCGGGGGCGGGGCCAACGTCCTGACTTTC; cdr3_aa: CAWSVTPGGGANVLTF
j_call: TRBJ2-1; clone_size: once; d_call: TRBD2; v_call: TRBV19; cdr3_nt: TGTGCCAGTAGTATAGAACTAGCGGCTAGCTCCTACAATGAGCAGTTCTTC; cdr3_aa: CASSIELAASSYNEQFF
j_call: TRBJ2-1; clone_size: NA; d_call: TRBD2; v_call: TRBV2; cdr3_nt: TGTGCCAGGGCACCCCTACTAGCGGGTGAGCAGTTCTTC; cdr3_aa: CARAPLLAGEQFF